These 9 T cell receptor beta chains were sequenced from one sample in a study of response to subunit inactivated influenza vaccine. TCRdb itself ran the RT-PCR reads through MiXCR, one entry per CDR3 protein. The sample has roughly 630,000 distinct CDR3 sequences, 12% to 15% seen once; the top ten hold 6% to 9.5%. This specimen consisted of PBMCs from blood, obtained less than 15 days before vaccination. These receptor sequences come from a man over 45 who received an inactivated influenza vaccine.

This clonotype was found a few times. The chain combines TRBV7-2 with TRBJ2-3, with TRBD2 identical over 13 bases. Losses at the gene ends were 4 bases for V and 3 bases for J; bases not matched to a gene: 1. This CDR3 has 15 residues. CDR1 SGHTA and CDR2 FQGNSA come from the germline V gene. The CDR3 reads CASSWTSGGTDTQYF. The CDR3, as DNA: TGTGCCAGCAGCTGGACTAGCGGGGGAACAGATACGCAGTATTTT.

This sequence joins TRBV2 and TRBJ2-1; D may be TRBD1 (6 bases). The CDR3 has 15 amino acids. The V and J ends lost 6 bases and 5 bases respectively, with 17 bases between them. CDR1 is SNHLY and CDR2 is FYNNEI in the germline V gene. CDR3 protein: CASRPPWTANNEQFF. CDR3 bases: TGTGCCAGCAGGCCCCCTTGGACAGCCAACAATGAGCAGTTCTTC.

The chain combines TRBV4-1 with TRBJ2-5; a possible D gene is TRBD2 (7 bases). V lost 3 bases and J 5 bases, leaving 16 bases between the germline ends. Germline CDR1 and CDR2: MGHRA and YSYEKL. This CDR3 is built from 15 residues. The CDR3 here is CASSQEGGDRETQYF. The CDR3 region has the DNA TGCGCCAGCAGCCAGGAAGGGGGGGATCGTGAGACCCAGTACTTC.

This chain joins TRBV2 and TRBJ2-3, with D maybe TRBD1 (5 bases). V lost 7 bases and J lost 0, with 17 bases in between. The germline CDR1 and CDR2 sequences are SNHLY and FYNNEI. The CDR3 has 16 amino acids. The CDR3 DNA sequence: TGTGCCAGCAAACTGACAGTTGTTCTAAGCACAGATACGCAGTATTTT. Protein sequence: CASKLTVVLSTDTQYF.

This sequence joins TRBV27 and TRBJ1-3; D is uncertain. This CDR3 has 15 amino acids. V was shortened by 5 bases and J by 0 bases, with 11 bases between the two germline ends. Germline V gene data show CDR1 as MNHEY and CDR2 as SMNVEV (reference sequence). DNA of the CDR3: TGTGCCAGCAGTGGCCAGTGGAACTCTGGAAACACCATATATTTT. Translation: CASSGQWNSGNTIYF.

This clonotype came up many times. The V and J genes are TRBV5-1 and TRBJ2-5; TRBD1 aligns across 11 bases. There are 14 residues in the CDR3. Germline CDR1 reads SGHRS; CDR2 reads YFSETQ. Losses at the gene ends were 3 bases for V and 5 bases for J; bases not matched to a gene: 3. The CDR3 region is CASSWTGGIETQYF. In DNA, the CDR3 is TGCGCCAGCAGCTGGACAGGGGGCATTGAGACCCAGTACTTC.

The sample holds a few counts of this clonotype. This rearrangement joins TRBV28 to TRBJ2-5, with 7 nucleotides matching TRBD2. The CDR3 is 14 residues long. CDR1 is MDHEN and CDR2 is SYDVKM in the germline V gene. V lost 8 bases, J lost 2 bases, and 8 bases stayed unmatched. CDR3 loop: CASFKRGGQETQYF. For the CDR3, the DNA is TGTGCCAGCTTTAAGCGGGGAGGGCAAGAGACCCAGTACTTC.

This clonotype came up many times. The gene calls are TRBV29-1 and TRBJ2-1; maybe TRBD2 (5 bases). Germline assignment: CDR1 SQVTM and CDR2 ANQGSEA. The ends were cut back, 6 bases at V and 3 bases at J, with 12 bases in the middle. The CDR3 has 13 residues. CDR3 nucleotide sequence: TGCAGCGTAGCAGAGCGGTACTACAATGAGCAGTTCTTC. It yields the protein CSVAERYYNEQFF.

V usage is TRBV20-1 and J usage is TRBJ1-1, with D unclear. The CDR3 has 11 residues. Germline loops: CDR1 DFQATT, CDR2 SNEGSKA (reference sequence). Trimming left V 3 bases short and J 6 bases short, with 8 bases between. This CDR3 reads CSARLESEAFF. DNA of the CDR3: TGCAGTGCTAGGCTGGAGTCTGAAGCTTTCTTT.